This T cell receptor beta chain was sequenced during a study of blood T cell repertoires in COVID-19. For the study at large: COVID-19 samples from acute and convalescent phases originated in the United States, Italy and Spain.

The participants were between roughly 18 and 100 years old and came from some 23 US areas. Assignment of participants to cohorts was predicated upon participant-reported clinical history. The germline CDR1 and CDR2 sequences are GTSNPN and SVGIG (reference sequence). V dropped 5 bases and J dropped 0 bases, with 14 bases sitting between them. CDR3 length: 16 residues. This table comes from immunoSEQ multiplex PCR, and its TCRdb copy is limited to in-frame clones, with some not included. The table has 500,000 or so clones, approximately 86% seen once. The chain has TRBV30 and TRBJ1-6; no firm D call. This clonotype originated in a woman between 18 and 29 years old who had recovered from COVID-19. The sequenced sample was PBMCs or T cells enriched from blood (not recorded which). CDR3 sequence reads: CAWRAGGSSYNSPLHF. DNA for the CDR3: TGTGCCTGGCGGGCCGGAGGGAGCTCCTATAATTCACCCCTCCACTTT.